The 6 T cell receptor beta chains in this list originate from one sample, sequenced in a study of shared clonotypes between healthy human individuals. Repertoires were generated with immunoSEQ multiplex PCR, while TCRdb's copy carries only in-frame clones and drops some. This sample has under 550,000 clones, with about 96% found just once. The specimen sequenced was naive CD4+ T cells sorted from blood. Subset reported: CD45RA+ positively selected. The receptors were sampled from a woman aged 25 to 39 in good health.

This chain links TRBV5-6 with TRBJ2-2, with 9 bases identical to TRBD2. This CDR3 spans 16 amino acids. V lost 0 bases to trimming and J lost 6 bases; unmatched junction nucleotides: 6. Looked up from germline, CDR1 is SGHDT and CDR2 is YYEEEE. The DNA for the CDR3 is TGTGCCAGCAGCTTGGTAGAGCGGGAGGTCGCCGGGGAGCTGTTTTTT. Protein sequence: CASSLVEREVAGELFF.

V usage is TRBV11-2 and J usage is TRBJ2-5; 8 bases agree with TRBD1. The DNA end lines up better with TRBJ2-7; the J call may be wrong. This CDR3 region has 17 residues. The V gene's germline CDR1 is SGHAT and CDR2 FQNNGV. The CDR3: CASSRITGRGRLGEQYF. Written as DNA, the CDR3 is TGTGCCAGCAGTAGAATCACAGGCAGGGGGCGACTAGGCGAGCAGTACTTC.

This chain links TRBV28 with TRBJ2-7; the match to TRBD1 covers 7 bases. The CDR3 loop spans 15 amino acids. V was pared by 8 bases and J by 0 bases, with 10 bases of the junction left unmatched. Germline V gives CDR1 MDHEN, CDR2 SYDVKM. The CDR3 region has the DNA TGTGCCAGCCGTAGGACAGGCAAAATCTCCTACGAGCAGTACTTC. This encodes CASRRTGKISYEQYF.

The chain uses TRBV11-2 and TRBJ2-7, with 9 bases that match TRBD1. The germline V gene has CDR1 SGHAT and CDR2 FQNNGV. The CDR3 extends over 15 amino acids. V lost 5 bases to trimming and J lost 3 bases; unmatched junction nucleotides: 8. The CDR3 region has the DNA TGTGCCAGCAGCCGCGCCCGGGACAGGGTCTACGAGCAGTACTTC. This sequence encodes CASSRARDRVYEQYF.

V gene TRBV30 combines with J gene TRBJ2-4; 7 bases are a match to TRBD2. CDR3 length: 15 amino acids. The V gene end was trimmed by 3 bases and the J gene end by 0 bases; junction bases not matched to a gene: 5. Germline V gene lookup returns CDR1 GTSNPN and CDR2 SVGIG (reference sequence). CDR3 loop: CAWRASGIAKNIQYF. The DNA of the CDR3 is TGTGCCTGGAGGGCCAGCGGGATAGCCAAAAACATTCAGTACTTC.

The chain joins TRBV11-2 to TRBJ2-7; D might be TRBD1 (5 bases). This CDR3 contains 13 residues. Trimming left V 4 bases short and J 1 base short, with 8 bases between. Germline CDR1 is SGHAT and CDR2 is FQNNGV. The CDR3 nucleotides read TGTGCCAGCAGCTCAGACAGTTCCTACGAGCAGTACTTC. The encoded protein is CASSSDSSYEQYF.